This TCR beta chain was found in a study of T cell responses to AZD1222 COVID-19 vaccine. Study findings and constraints: The donor cohort was predominantly white British with a female majority, and clonal diversity may have been underestimated. Spike-specific TCR depth and breadth grew after two AZD1222 doses.

For this clone: Its antigen is as yet unknown.

The repertoire was sequenced with immunoSEQ multiplex PCR; TCRdb's copy has only in-frame clones and lacks some. The table has roughly 130,000 clones, 80% to 90% seen once. The specimen was peripheral blood, collected on day 0 of AZD1222 vaccination. The TCR originated in an adult in good health.

The CDR3 spells CASSPPGSTNEKLFF. The CDR3 DNA follows: TGTGCCAGCTCACCACCGGGGTCAACTAATGAAAAACTGTTTTTT. The rearrangement links TRBV18 to TRBJ1-4; D gene ambiguous. This CDR3 is built from 15 residues. V was clipped by 0 bases and J by 0 bases, with 5 bases between them. Germline loops: CDR1 KGHSH, CDR2 LQKENI. The full variable domain, completed using reference TRBV18 and TRBJ1-4, is NAGVMQNPRHLVRRRGQEARLRCSPMKGHSHVYWYRQLPEEGLKFMVYLQKENIIDESGMPKERFSAEFPKEGPSILRIQQVVRGDSAAYFCASSPPGSTNEKLFFGSGTQLSVL.